This paragraph covers one T cell receptor (beta chain) sequence. Its recognized antigen is unknown. Base qualities are not recorded, but no much larger clone differs from it by a single base. This specimen's time point label, per the study, means: baseline before first vaccination. Vaccinee samples came from UK trials COV001 and COV002, including a single-blind randomized controlled phase 2/3 trial of AZD1222 (ChAdOx1 nCoV-19) in healthy adults. For TCRbeta chain sequencing, PBMC samples from trial participants were taken at day 0 and at day 28 after the second dose. V is cut by 3 bases and J by 0 bases, and the space between the germline ends is 11 bases. Taken from the germline V gene, the CDR1 and CDR2 loops are SGHTA and FQGTGA. The cysteine opens and the phenylalanine closes a CDR3 of 16 amino acids. Left in the record is the CDR3 DNA by itself, 48 bases read in frame from the first base. The data were taken from a study of T cell responses to AZD1222 COVID-19 vaccine (dated by TCRdb to about 2021). For the study in its entirety: AZD1222 recipients with second doses at about 4 weeks or about 12 weeks were pooled, because spike-specific TCR depth and breadth did not differ between schedules. Trial participants were enrolled into age subgroups of 18-55, 56-69 and 70-plus years, which contained 148, 28 and 57 TCR-sequenced participants, respectively. TCR sequencing was performed for 230 to 250 trial participants, of whom about 200 were given two doses of AZD1222 and around 25 were given two doses of MenACWY control vaccine.

The CDR3 regions of human TCRbeta chains were analyzed by immunosequencing. The source study handled its data this way. TCRs in the repertoires were matched against a reference library of SARS-CoV-2-specific TCRs that had been generated with the MIRA antigen-specificity platform. Breadth meant the fraction of unique TCRs that were SARS-CoV-2-associated, whereas depth meant the fraction of total T cells that were SARS-CoV-2-associated. Using the MIRA data, each spike-specific TCR was mapped to the spike region that the TCR reacts to and placed in a CD4 or CD8 class. Log10-transformed breadth and depth values were compared by one-way ANOVA with Sidak's multiple comparisons tests. The clones in this table, taken by TCRdb from immuneACCESS, are in-frame only. Not every clone is retained; where verified, under half of the shortfall comes from an unresolved V gene, and the cause of the rest is unknown. V and J calls plus clone size are reproduced from that table; the DNA served to infer D and trimming. In this sample the table shows roughly 100,000 clones, more than 85% of which occur a single time. 1% to 1.5% of the sample comes from the top ten.

General conclusions and limits of the study: In the small 56-69-year group, the increase in depth fell short of significance, most likely because of low power. Participants were mostly white British and included more females than males, and it was suggested by the authors that clonal diversity may have been underestimated. A significant rise in spike-specific TCR breadth and depth was observed after two AZD1222 doses relative to day 0 and relative to MenACWY recipients. Reportedly, close to half of the unique spike-specific TCRs recognized epitopes lying outside the regions that are mutated in the B.1.351 and B.1.1.7 variants. Conclusions about previously exposed vaccinees are limited because only 6 or 7 AZD1222 recipients were SARS-CoV-2 seropositive at baseline. The whole spike protein was spanned by vaccine-associated CD4 TCRs, and dominant responses were seen in regions 160-218 and 743-854. No day 14 peak-response samples were available, so repertoires were characterized only after the peak T cell response.

The receptor comes from an adult in good health. The rearranged segments are TRBV7-3 and TRBJ2-2, and TRBD2 may be the D gene, going by 6 matching bases. Sample: peripheral blood, taken on day 0 of AZD1222 vaccination. In nucleotide form, the sequence is TGTGCCAGCAGCTTGGAGCGGGCACCGAACACCGGGGAGCTGTTTTTT. It encodes CASSLERAPNTGELFF. The reference TRBV7-3 and TRBJ2-2 proteins fill in what lies around the CDR3, so the full variable domain reads GAGVSQTPSNKVTEKGKYVELRCDPISGHTALYWYRQSLGQGPEFLIYFQGTGAADDSGLPNDRFFAVRPEGSVSTLKIQRTERGDSAVYLCASSLERAPNTGELFFGEGSRLTVL.